One TCR beta chain is described in this entry. Its cognate antigen is unknown. V was pared by 2 bases and J by 6 bases, with 15 bases between. This CDR3 region has 16 residues. Per the germline V gene, CDR1 is SGDLS and CDR2 is YYNGEE. The sample belongs to a study of CD8+ T cells in alopecia areata. Study-wide background: Treated patients received oral tofacitinib, 5 to 10 mg twice daily.

Study results and limitations: TCR sharing across patients was less clear than in mice, possibly HLA-related. Normal skin's resident alphabeta T cells are sequenced alongside lesional scalp T cells. Affected scalp, especially in alopecia totalis/universalis, had a higher clonality than normal scalp did.

RNA was extracted and reverse transcribed into cDNA as the sequencing template. Clones were read by immunoSEQ multiplex PCR, and TCRdb kept only the in-frame ones, dropping some. The table has some 120,000 clones, around 50% seen once. The treatment is: oral pan-JAK inhibitor, 5-10 mg twice daily. The V call is TRBV9, the J call TRBJ1-6; no reliable D call. The sequence was obtained from a human donor with alopecia areata. The sequencing here drew on CD8+ T cells sorted from blood, taken at week 24, from a patient treated with tofacitinib. The CDR3 nucleotides are TGTGCCAGCAGCGTGGCGGCAGGTTGGGGTAATTCACCCCTCCACTTT. Encoded protein: CASSVAAGWGNSPLHF. Full variable domain (remainder filled in from reference TRBV9 and TRBJ1-6): DSGVTQTPKHLITATGQRVTLRCSPRSGDLSVYWYQQSLDQGLQFLIQYYNGEERAKGNILERFSAQQFPDLHSELNLSSLELGDSALYFCASSVAAGWGNSPLHFGNGTRLTVT.